This T cell receptor beta chain is from a study of spatial heterogeneity in lung cancer. Study overall: The average appearance count of each unique TCR and UMI combination in raw reads was more than ten.

TCRdb ran MiXCR on the 5' RACE reads and lists one entry per CDR3 protein. This sample has about 18,000 distinct CDR3 sequences, with about 20% found just once. After removal of 8 bases from V and 4 bases from J, the junction contained 10 bases not matched to a gene. In germline, CDR1 is MNHNS, CDR2 SASEGT. The CDR3 loop spans 15 amino acids. This clonotype is labeled as medium-sized. Specified time point: sample taken at primary tumor resection. Unsorted samples of tumor, nontumor lung or frozen PBMC had their whole RNA sequenced. Patients with untreated early-stage non-small cell lung cancer, numbering 72, were the donors.

The sequence came from a male donor with early-stage non-small cell lung cancer. The V gene is TRBV6-1, the J gene TRBJ2-7; TRBD1 aligns across 11 bases. Sequenced material: PBMCs, taken at surgery. Here the CDR3 reads CASQGLGTGGYEQYF. CDR3 coding DNA: TGTGCCAGCCAGGGGCTCGGGACAGGGGGGTACGAGCAGTACTTC.